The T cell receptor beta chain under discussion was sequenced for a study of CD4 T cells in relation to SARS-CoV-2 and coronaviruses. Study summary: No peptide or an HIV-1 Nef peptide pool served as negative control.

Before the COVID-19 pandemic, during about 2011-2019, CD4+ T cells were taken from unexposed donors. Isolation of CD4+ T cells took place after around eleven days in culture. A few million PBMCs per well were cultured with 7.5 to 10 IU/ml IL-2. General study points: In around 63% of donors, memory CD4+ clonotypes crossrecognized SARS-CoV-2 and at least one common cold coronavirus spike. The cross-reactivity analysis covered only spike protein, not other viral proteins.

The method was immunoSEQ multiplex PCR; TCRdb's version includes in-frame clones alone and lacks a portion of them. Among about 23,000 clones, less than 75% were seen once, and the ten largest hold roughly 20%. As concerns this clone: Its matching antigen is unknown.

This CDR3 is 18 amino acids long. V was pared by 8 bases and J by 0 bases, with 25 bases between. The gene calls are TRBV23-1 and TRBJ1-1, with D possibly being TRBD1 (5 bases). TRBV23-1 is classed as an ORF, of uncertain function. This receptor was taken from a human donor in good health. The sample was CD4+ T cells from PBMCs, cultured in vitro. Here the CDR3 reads CASPQGSFGLGLNTEAFF. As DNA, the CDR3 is TGCGCCAGCCCCCAGGGCAGTTTTGGGCTGGGCCTGAACACTGAAGCTTTCTTT.